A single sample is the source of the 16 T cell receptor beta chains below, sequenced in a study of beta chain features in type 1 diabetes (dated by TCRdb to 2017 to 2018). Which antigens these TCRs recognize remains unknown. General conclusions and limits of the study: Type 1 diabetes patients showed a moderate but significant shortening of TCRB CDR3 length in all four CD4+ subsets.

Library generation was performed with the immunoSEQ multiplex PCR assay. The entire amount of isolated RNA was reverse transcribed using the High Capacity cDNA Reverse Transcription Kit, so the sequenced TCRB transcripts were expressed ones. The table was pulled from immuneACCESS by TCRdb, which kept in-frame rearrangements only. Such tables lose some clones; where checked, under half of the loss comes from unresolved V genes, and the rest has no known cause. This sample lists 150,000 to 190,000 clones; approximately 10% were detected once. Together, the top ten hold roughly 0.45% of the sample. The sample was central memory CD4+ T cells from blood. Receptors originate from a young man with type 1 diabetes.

The CDR3 sequence: CASSDEDTDTQYF. The CDR3 bases are TGTGCCAGCAGCGACGAGGACACAGATACGCAGTATTTT. The chain uses TRBV6-5 and TRBJ2-3, with D unresolved. Germline loops: CDR1 MNHEY, CDR2 SVGAGI. Trimming pared 6 bases from V and 2 bases from J, leaving 9 bases between. The CDR3 loop spans 13 amino acids.

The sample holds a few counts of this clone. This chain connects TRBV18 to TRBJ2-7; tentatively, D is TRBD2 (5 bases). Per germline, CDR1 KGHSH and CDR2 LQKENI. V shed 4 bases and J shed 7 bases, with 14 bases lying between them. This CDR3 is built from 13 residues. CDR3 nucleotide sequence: TGTGCCAGCTCACGGGAGCCGCTCTTGGAGCAGTACTTC. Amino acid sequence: CASSREPLLEQYF.

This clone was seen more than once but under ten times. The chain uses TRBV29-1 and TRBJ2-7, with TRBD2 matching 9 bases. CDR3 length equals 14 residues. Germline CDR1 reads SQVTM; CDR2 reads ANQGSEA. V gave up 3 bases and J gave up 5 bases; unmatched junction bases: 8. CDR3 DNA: TGCAGCGTTGACTCCGATAGCGGGAGCCACGAGCAGTACTTC. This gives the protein CSVDSDSGSHEQYF.

CDR3 in amino acids: CAISLSGTGGAGEQFF. The CDR3 nucleotides read TGTGCCATCAGTCTGTCCGGGACAGGGGGCGCTGGAGAGCAGTTCTTC. This chain connects TRBV10-3 to TRBJ2-1; 12 bases are a match to TRBD1. Looked up from germline, CDR1 is ENHRY and CDR2 is SYGVKD. The junction had 12 bases not matched to a gene; V was cut back by 5 bases and J by 10 bases. The CDR3 loop spans 16 amino acids.

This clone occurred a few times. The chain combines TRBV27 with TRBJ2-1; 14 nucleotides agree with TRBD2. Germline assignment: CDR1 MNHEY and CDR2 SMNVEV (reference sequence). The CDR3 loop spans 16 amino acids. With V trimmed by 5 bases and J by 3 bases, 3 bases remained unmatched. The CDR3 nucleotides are TGTGCCAGCAGTATAGGGACTAGCGGGAGCTACAATGAGCAGTTCTTC. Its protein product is CASSIGTSGSYNEQFF.

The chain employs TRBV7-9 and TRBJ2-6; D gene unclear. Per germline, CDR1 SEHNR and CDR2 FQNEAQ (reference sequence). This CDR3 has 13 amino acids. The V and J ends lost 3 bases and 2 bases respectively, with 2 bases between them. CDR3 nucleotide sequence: TGTGCCAGCAGCTTTACTGGGGCCAACGTCCTGACTTTC. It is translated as CASSFTGANVLTF.

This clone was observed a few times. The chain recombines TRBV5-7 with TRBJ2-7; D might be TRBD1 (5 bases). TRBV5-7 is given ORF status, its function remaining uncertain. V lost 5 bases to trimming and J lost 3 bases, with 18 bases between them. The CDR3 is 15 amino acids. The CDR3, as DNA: TGTGCCAGCAGATTCAGGTCAGGGTCCAGCTACGAGCAGTACTTC. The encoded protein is CASRFRSGSSYEQYF.

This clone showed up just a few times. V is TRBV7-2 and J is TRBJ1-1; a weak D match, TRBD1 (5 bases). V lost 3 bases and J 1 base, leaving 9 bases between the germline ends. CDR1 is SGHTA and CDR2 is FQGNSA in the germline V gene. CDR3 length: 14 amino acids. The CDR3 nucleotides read TGTGCCAGCAGCTTCGGGGGAGAGAACACTGAAGCTTTCTTT. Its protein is CASSFGGENTEAFF.

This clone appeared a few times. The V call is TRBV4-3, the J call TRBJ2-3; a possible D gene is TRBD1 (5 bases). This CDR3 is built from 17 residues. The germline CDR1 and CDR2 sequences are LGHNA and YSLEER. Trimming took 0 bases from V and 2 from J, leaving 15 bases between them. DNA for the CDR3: TGCGCCAGCAGCCAAGACGGTCCCCCAGGGATCACAGATACGCAGTATTTT. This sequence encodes CASSQDGPPGITDTQYF.

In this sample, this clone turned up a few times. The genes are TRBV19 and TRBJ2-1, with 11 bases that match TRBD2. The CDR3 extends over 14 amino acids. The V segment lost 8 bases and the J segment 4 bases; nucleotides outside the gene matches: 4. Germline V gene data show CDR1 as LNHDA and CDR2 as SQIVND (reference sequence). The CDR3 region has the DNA TGTGCCAGTGGGGGACTAGCGGAGTACAATGAGCAGTTCTTC. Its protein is CASGGLAEYNEQFF. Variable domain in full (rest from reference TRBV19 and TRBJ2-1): DGGITQSPKYLFRKEGQNVTLSCEQNLNHDAMYWYRQDPGQGLRLIYYSQIVNDFQKGDIAEGYSVSREKKESFPLTVTSAQKNPTAFYLCASGGLAEYNEQFFGPGTRLTVL.

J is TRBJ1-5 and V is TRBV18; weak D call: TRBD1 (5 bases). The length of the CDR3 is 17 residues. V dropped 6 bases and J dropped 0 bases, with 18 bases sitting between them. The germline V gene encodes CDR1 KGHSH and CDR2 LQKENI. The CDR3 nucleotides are TGTGCCAGCTCTTCCCAGGGCCGTACCTATAGCAATCAGCCCCAGCATTTT. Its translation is CASSSQGRTYSNQPQHF. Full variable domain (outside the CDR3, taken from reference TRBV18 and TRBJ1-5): NAGVMQNPRHLVRRRGQEARLRCSPMKGHSHVYWYRQLPEEGLKFMVYLQKENIIDESGMPKERFSAEFPKEGPSILRIQQVVRGDSAAYFCASSSQGRTYSNQPQHFGDGTRLSIL.

Written as DNA, the CDR3 is TGCGCCAGCAGCCAAAGGGCTAGCGGGATTTCAGATACGCAGTATTTT. Translated: CASSQRASGISDTQYF. This chain joins TRBV4-1 and TRBJ2-3, with TRBD2 identical over 9 bases. The CDR3 consists of 16 residues. The V segment lost 2 bases and the J segment 4 bases; nucleotides outside the gene matches: 7. Germline V gene lookup returns CDR1 MGHRA and CDR2 YSYEKL.

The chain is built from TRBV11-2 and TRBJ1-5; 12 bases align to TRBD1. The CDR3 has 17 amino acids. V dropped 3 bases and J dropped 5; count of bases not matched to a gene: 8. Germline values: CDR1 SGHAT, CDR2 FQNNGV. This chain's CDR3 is CASSLGQGANSDQPQHF. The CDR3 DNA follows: TGTGCCAGCAGCTTGGGACAGGGGGCAAATTCCGATCAGCCCCAGCATTTT.

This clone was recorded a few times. The CDR3 sequence is CASSPGTSGTPGELFF. CDR3 DNA: TGTGCCAGCAGCCCAGGGACTAGCGGGACTCCCGGGGAGCTGTTTTTT. The chain couples TRBV9 to TRBJ2-2; the match to TRBD2 covers 13 bases. Per the germline V gene, CDR1 is SGDLS and CDR2 is YYNGEE. There are 16 residues in the CDR3. V shed 4 bases and J 6 bases; nucleotides not matched to a gene: 6.

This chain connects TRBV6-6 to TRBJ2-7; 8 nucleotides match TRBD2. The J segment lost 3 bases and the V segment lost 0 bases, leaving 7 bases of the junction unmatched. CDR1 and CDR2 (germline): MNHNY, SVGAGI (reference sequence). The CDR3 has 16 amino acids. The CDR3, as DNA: TGTGCCAGCAGTTACTCGATAGCGGGAAAGGGCTACGAGCAGTACTTC. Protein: CASSYSIAGKGYEQYF.

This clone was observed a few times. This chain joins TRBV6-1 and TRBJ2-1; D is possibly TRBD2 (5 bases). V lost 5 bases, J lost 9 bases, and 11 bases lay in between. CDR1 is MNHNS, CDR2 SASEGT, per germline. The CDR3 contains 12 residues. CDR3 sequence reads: CASSYSASEQFF. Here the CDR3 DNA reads TGTGCCAGCAGTTATAGCGCCAGTGAGCAGTTCTTC.